This is a list of T cell receptor beta chains from one sample in a study of blood T cell repertoires in COVID-19. Data came from immunoSEQ multiplex PCR; TCRdb stores just in-frame clones and leaves some out. The repertoire holds 320,000 or so clones, roughly 90% seen once, with 4.5% to 5.5% in the top ten. Sequencing used PBMCs or T cells enriched from blood (not recorded which). These receptors were collected from a man in his sixties who had recovered from COVID-19. Each CDR3 is given without its conserved first and last residue. Each record gives: V gene, CDR3 protein.

V gene: TRBV11-2; CDR3 protein: ASSLSGIDQPQH
V gene: TRBV7-9; CDR3 protein: ASSMGLARIYEQF
V gene: TRBV5-5; CDR3 protein: ASSIAWLAGIDTQY
V gene: TRBV10-1; CDR3 protein: ASSEQSGGSWLY
V gene: TRBV9; CDR3 protein: ASSVDSSYEQY
V gene: TRBV20-1; CDR3 protein: SASPAGTSGGESSYNEQF
V gene: TRBV30; CDR3 protein: AWSVQGNSPLH
V gene: TRBV7-9; CDR3 protein: ASSLIGTVNTEAF
V gene: TRBV28; CDR3 protein: ASSFWLKNGYT
V gene: TRBV5-1; CDR3 protein: ASSLVGGPTGSNEQF
V gene: TRBV9; CDR3 protein: ASSPQFGTSGRNEQY
V gene: TRBV6-6; CDR3 protein: ASGRSSYNSPLH
V gene: TRBV11-1; CDR3 protein: ASSLGQGSSYEQY
V gene: TRBV24-1; CDR3 protein: ATSDPTGGYEQY
V gene: TRBV5-5; CDR3 protein: ASILQGADGYT
V gene: TRBV5-1; CDR3 protein: ASSVREGPYEQY
V gene: TRBV27; CDR3 protein: ASSLRGLFYNEQF
V gene: TRBV28; CDR3 protein: ASSDRSYGYT
V gene: TRBV6-6; CDR3 protein: ASRSTGEQY
V gene: TRBV3-1/TRBV3-2; CDR3 protein: ASSPTTTGYSNQPQH
V gene: TRBV5-1; CDR3 protein: ASSLDGTFSGNTIY
V gene: TRBV5-4; CDR3 protein: ASSLGVTSGALYNEQF
V gene: TRBV3-1/TRBV3-2; CDR3 protein: ASSQDQREAGDTQY
V gene: TRBV30; CDR3 protein: ACRVGGNYGYT
V gene: TRBV24-1; CDR3 protein: ATENGEPQH
V gene: TRBV2; CDR3 protein: ASNPVESNQPQH
V gene: TRBV7-2; CDR3 protein: ASSLDDRSRREQF
V gene: TRBV30; CDR3 protein: ACARGRTNEKLF
V gene: TRBV4-3; CDR3 protein: ASSQEVRGEQY
V gene: TRBV6-1; CDR3 protein: ASSELGGAGGLGEKLF
V gene: TRBV4-1; CDR3 protein: ASSPRSSNQPQH
V gene: TRBV30; CDR3 protein: AWSNFGYEQY
V gene: TRBV28; CDR3 protein: ASMWGLAAPYEQY
V gene: TRBV7-2; CDR3 protein: ASSPYTSHEQY
V gene: TRBV11-2; CDR3 protein: ASSRQDIGYEQY
V gene: TRBV7-6; CDR3 protein: ASSSTGTAISYEQY
V gene: TRBV5-8; CDR3 protein: ASSFRQGMDTEAF
V gene: TRBV28; CDR3 protein: AALGLAGVTGELF
V gene: TRBV3-1/TRBV3-2; CDR3 protein: ASSHIRQGNEQF
V gene: TRBV5-1; CDR3 protein: ASSLGAGPMNTEAF
V gene: TRBV2; CDR3 protein: ASSVQGINEKLF
V gene: TRBV5-1; CDR3 protein: ASSWEGGDTQY
V gene: TRBV5-1; CDR3 protein: ASSLVPGFSTGELF